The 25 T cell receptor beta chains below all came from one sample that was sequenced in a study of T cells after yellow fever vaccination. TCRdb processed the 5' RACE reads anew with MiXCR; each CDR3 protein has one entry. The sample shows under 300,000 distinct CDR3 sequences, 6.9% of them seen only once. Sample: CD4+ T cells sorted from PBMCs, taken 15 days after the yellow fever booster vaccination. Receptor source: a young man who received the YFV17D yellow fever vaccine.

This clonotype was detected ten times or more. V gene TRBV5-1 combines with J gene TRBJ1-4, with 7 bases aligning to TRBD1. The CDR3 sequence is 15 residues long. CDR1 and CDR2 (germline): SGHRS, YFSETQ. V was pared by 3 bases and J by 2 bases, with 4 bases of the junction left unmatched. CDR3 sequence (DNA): TGCGCCAGCAGCTCCCAGGGGGTCACTAATGAAAAACTGTTTTTT. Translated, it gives CASSSQGVTNEKLFF.

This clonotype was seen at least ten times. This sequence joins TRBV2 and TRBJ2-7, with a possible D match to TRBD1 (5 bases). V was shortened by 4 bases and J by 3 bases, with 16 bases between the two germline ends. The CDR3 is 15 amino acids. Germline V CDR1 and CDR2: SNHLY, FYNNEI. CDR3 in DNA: TGTGCCAGCAGTGCCCAGGGCCAAAATCTCTACGAGCAGTACTTC. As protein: CASSAQGQNLYEQYF.

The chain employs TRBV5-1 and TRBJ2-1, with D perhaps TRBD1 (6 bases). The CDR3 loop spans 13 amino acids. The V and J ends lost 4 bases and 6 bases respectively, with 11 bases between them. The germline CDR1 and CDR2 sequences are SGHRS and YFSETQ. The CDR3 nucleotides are TGCGCCAGCAGCCTAGGACAGCTCAATGAGCAGTTCTTC. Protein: CASSLGQLNEQFF.

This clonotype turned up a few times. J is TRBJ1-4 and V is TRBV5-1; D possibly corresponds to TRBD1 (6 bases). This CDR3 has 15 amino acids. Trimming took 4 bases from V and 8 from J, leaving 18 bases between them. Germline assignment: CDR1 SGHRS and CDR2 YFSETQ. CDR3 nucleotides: TGCGCCAGCAGCCCGCTCCGGGACAAACAAGAAAAACTGTTTTTT. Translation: CASSPLRDKQEKLFF.

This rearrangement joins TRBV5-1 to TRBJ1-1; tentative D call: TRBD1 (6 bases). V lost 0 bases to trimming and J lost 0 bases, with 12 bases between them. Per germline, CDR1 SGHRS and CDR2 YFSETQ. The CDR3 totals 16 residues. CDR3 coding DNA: TGCGCCAGCAGCTTGGTACGGGGGGGCTTGAACACTGAAGCTTTCTTT. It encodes CASSLVRGGLNTEAFF.

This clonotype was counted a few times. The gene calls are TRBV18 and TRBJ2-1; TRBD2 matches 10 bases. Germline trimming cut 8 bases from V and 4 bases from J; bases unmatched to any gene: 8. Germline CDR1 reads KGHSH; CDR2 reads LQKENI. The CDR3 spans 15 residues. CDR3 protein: CASQKLAGLYNEQFF. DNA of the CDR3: TGTGCCAGCCAGAAACTAGCGGGATTATACAATGAGCAGTTCTTC.

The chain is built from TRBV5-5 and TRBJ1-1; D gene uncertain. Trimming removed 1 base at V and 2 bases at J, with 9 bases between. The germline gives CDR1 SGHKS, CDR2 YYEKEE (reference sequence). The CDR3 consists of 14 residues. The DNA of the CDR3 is TGTGCCAGCAGCTTGTCTACACCAAACACTGAAGCTTTCTTT. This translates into CASSLSTPNTEAFF.

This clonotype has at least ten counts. CDR3 nucleotides: TGCGCCAGCAGCTTGGGCGCCCGAGAGACCCAGTACTTC. Translating gives CASSLGARETQYF. The V and J genes are TRBV5-1 and TRBJ2-5; D is ambiguous. Germline CDR1 and CDR2: SGHRS and YFSETQ. Trimming left V 0 bases short and J 4 bases short, with 7 bases between. This CDR3 region has 13 residues. The entire variable domain, with the rest obtained from reference TRBV5-1 and TRBJ2-5, is as follows: KAGVTQTPRYLIKTRGQQVTLSCSPISGHRSVSWYQQTPGQGLQFLFEYFSETQRNKGNFPGRFSGRQFSNSRSEMNVSTLELGDSALYLCASSLGARETQYFGPGTRLLVL.

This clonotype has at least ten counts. This CDR3 is CASSPRRASEQYF. The CDR3 bases are TGTGCCAGTAGTCCCCGGAGGGCATCCGAGCAGTACTTC. The chain couples TRBV19 to TRBJ2-7, with D perhaps matching TRBD2 (6 bases). CDR1 LNHDA and CDR2 SQIVND come from the germline V gene (reference sequence). CDR3 length: 13 residues. V lost 5 bases, J lost 6 bases, and 14 bases lay in between.

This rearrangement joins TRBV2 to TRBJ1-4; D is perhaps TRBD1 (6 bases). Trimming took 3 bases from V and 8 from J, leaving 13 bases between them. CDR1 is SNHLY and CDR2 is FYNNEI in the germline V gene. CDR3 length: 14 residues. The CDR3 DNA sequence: TGTGCCAGCAGTGACCGGTCAGGGGACGAAAAACTGTTTTTT. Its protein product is CASSDRSGDEKLFF.

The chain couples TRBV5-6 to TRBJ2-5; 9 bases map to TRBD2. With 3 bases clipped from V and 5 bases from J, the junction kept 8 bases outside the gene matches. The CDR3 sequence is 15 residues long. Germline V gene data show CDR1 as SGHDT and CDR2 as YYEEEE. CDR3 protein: CASSSGTSWEETQYF. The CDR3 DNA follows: TGTGCCAGCAGCTCCGGGACTAGCTGGGAGGAGACCCAGTACTTC.

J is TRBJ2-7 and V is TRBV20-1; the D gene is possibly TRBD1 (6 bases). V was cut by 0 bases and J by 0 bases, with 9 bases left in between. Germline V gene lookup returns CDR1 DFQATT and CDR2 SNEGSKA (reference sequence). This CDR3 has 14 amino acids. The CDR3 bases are TGCAGTGCTAGAGATCGGGACAACTCCTACGAGCAGTACTTC. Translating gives CSARDRDNSYEQYF.

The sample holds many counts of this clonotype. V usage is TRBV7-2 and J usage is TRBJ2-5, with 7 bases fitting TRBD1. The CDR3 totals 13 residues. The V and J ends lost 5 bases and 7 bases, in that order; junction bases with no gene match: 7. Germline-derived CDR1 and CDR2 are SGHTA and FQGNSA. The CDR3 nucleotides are TGTGCCAGCAGCAATGGGGGACAGCGGACCCAGTACTTC. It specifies CASSNGGQRTQYF.

CDR3 coding DNA: TGTGCCAGCAGTTTGGCTGGGGGCTACCGAGCTTTCTTT. The encoded protein is CASSLAGGYRAFF. This chain connects TRBV12-3 or TRBV12-4 to TRBJ1-1, with D perhaps matching TRBD1 (6 bases). The V gene lost 3 bases and the J gene lost 10 bases, with 15 bases spanning the gap. The CDR3 covers 13 residues.

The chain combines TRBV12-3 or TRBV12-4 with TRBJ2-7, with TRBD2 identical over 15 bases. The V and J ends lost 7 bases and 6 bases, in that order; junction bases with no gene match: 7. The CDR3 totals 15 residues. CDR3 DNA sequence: TGTGCCAGCAATCCGGGACTAGCGGGAGGTCGCGAGCAGTACTTC. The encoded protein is CASNPGLAGGREQYF.

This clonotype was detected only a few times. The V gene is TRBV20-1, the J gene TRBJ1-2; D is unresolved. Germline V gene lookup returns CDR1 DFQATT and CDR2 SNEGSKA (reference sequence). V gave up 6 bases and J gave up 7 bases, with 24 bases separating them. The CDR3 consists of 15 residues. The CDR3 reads CSAIPAGSGYSGYTF. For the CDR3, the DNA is TGCAGTGCGATACCTGCCGGGTCAGGATACTCTGGCTACACCTTC.

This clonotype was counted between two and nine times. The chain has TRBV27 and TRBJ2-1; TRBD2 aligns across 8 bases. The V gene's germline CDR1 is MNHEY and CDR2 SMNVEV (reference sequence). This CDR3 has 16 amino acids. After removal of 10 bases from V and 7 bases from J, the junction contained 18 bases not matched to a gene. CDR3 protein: CATTLRLAGIRNEQFF. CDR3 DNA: TGTGCCACCACCTTGAGGTTAGCGGGAATTAGGAATGAGCAGTTCTTC.

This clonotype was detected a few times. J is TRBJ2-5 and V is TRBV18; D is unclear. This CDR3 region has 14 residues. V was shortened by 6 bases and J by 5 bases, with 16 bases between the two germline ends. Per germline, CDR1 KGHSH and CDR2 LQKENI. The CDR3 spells CASSEAFGRETQYF. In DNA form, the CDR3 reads TGTGCCAGCTCCGAGGCTTTTGGTAGGGAGACCCAGTACTTC.

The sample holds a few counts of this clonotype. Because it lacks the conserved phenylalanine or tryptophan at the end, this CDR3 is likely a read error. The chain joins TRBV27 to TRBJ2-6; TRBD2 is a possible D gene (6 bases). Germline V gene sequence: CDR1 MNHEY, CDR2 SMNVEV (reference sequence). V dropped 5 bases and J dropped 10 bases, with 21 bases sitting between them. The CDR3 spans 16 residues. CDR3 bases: TGTGCCAGCAGTCCCTATGCGGGGCAGGGCCTTAACGTCCTGACTTTA. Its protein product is CASSPYAGQGLNVLTL.

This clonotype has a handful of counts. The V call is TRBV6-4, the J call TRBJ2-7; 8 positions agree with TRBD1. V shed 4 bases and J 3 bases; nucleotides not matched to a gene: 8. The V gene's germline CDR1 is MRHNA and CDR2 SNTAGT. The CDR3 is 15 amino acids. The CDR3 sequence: CASSGRDRINYEQYF. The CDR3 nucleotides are TGTGCCAGCAGTGGCCGGGACAGGATTAACTACGAGCAGTACTTC.

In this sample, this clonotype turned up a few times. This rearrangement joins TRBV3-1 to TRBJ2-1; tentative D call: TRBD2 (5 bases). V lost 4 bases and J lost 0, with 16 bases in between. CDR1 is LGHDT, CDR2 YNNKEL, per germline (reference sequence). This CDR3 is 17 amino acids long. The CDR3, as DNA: TGTGCCAGCAGCCCTTTTCTGTGGGAGAACTCCTACAATGAGCAGTTCTTC. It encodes CASSPFLWENSYNEQFF.

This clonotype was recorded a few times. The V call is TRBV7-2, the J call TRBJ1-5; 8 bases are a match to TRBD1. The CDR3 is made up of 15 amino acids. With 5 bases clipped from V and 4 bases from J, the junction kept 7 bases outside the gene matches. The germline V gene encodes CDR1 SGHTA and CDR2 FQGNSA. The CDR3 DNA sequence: TGTGCCAGCAGCGCCGACAGGGGACTAAATCAGCCCCAGCATTTT. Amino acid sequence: CASSADRGLNQPQHF.

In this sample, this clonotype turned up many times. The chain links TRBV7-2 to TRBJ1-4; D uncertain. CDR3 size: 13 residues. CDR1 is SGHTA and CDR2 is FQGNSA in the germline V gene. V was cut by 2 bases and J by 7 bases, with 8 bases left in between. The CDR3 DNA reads TGTGCCAGCAGCTTATCGGGTGGTGAAAAACTGTTTTTT. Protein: CASSLSGGEKLFF.

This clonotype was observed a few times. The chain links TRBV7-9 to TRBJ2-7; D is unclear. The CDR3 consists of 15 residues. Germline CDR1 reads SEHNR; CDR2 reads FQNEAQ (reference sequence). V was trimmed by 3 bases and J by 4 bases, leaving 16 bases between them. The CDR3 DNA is TGTGCCAGCAGCTTGGGTGGACCCGGCCGATACGAGCAGTACTTC. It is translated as CASSLGGPGRYEQYF. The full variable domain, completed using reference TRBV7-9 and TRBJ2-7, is DTGVSQNPRHKITKRGQNVTFRCDPISEHNRLYWYRQTLGQGPEFLTYFQNEAQLEKSRLLSDRFSAERPKGSFSTLEIQRTEQGDSAMYLCASSLGGPGRYEQYFGPGTRLTVT.

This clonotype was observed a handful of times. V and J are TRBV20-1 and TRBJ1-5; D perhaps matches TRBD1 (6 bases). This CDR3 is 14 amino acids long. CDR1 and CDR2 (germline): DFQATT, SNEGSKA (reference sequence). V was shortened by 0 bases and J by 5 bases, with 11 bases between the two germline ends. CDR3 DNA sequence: TGCAGTGCTAGAGAACAGGGTTGGGATCAGCCCCAGCATTTT. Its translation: CSAREQGWDQPQHF.